These 20 T cell receptor beta chains came from one sample sequenced in a study of T-cell memory formation after mild COVID-19. TCRdb reprocessed the 5' RACE reads with MiXCR, giving one entry per CDR3 protein. Among around 430,000 distinct CDR3 sequences listed, roughly 15% were seen once. Input material: PBMCs or a T cell subset sorted from them (not recorded which). These receptors originate from a man younger than 35 who had mild COVID-19 (a few samples of this study predate the infection). Cell type and time point are not known.

There are a few counts of this clonotype. The chain recombines TRBV6-6 with TRBJ2-7; TRBD1 might be the D (6 bases). The CDR3 totals 12 residues. V lost 5 bases and J lost 10, with 15 bases in between. The germline gives CDR1 MNHNY, CDR2 SVGAGI (reference sequence). This CDR3 reads CASSNPQGNQYV. The CDR3 DNA reads TGTGCCAGCAGTAATCCCCAGGGGAATCAGTACGTC.

This clonotype came up a few times. The chain carries TRBV20-1 and TRBJ2-7; 11 bases align to TRBD2. CDR1 and CDR2 (germline): DFQATT, SNEGSKA (reference sequence). The CDR3 totals 15 residues. V dropped 3 bases and J dropped 1; count of bases not matched to a gene: 5. CDR3 in DNA: TGCAGTGCTAGGCACGGGACTAGCGGATCCTACGAGCAGTACTTC. This gives the protein CSARHGTSGSYEQYF.

This clonotype was detected only a few times. The rearrangement links TRBV7-2 to TRBJ1-1, with TRBD1 as a possible D gene (6 bases). V lost 5 bases to trimming and J lost 0 bases, with 13 bases between them. Germline CDR1 reads SGHTA; CDR2 reads FQGNSA. The CDR3 is 15 amino acids. The CDR3 DNA is TGTGCCAGCAGCGCACAAGGACAGTTGAACACTGAAGCTTTCTTT. Amino acid sequence: CASSAQGQLNTEAFF. Full variable domain (remainder filled in from reference TRBV7-2 and TRBJ1-1): GAGVSQSPSNKVTEKGKDVELRCDPISGHTALYWYRQSLGQGLEFLIYFQGNSAPDKSGLPSDRFSAERTGGSVSTLTIQRTQQEDSAVYLCASSAQGQLNTEAFFGQGTRLTVV.

V and J are TRBV6-6 and TRBJ2-3; the match to TRBD1 covers 8 bases. Germline V gene lookup returns CDR1 MNHNY and CDR2 SVGAGI (reference sequence). The J segment lost 4 bases and the V segment lost 9 bases, leaving 6 bases of the junction unmatched. The CDR3 is 13 amino acids. The CDR3 DNA is TGTGCCAGTTTACAGGGGGTCGCAGATACGCAGTATTTT. Its protein is CASLQGVADTQYF.

V usage is TRBV5-6 and J usage is TRBJ2-3, with 14 bases that match TRBD2. V was pared by 4 bases and J by 2 bases, with 15 bases of the junction left unmatched. The CDR3 is made up of 20 amino acids. Germline V CDR1 and CDR2: SGHDT, YYEEEE. CDR3 protein: CASSPEPKTSGGVTTDTQYF. The CDR3 DNA reads as TGTGCCAGCAGCCCGGAGCCCAAGACTAGCGGGGGGGTTACCACAGATACGCAGTATTTT.

This sequence joins TRBV29-1 and TRBJ2-3; maybe TRBD2 (6 bases). This CDR3 contains 14 residues. V dropped 0 bases and J dropped 1 base, with 8 bases sitting between them. Germline loops: CDR1 SQVTM, CDR2 ANQGSEA. The CDR3 nucleotides read TGCAGCGTTGAAGATAGGAGGGGCACAGATACGCAGTATTTT. Translating gives CSVEDRRGTDTQYF.

This clonotype was detected only a few times. The chain links TRBV5-4 to TRBJ2-7; D not certain. The CDR3 loop spans 14 amino acids. Germline lookup yields CDR1 SGHNT and CDR2 YYREEE (reference sequence). V lost 2 bases to trimming and J lost 0 bases, with 9 bases between them. The CDR3 sequence: CASSFPGLSYEQYF. The CDR3 DNA sequence: TGTGCCAGCAGCTTCCCGGGCCTCTCCTACGAGCAGTACTTC. Drawing the rest from reference TRBV5-4 and TRBJ2-7, the complete variable domain is ETGVTQSPTHLIKTRGQQVTLRCSSQSGHNTVSWYQQALGQGPQFIFQYYREEENGRGNFPPRFSGLQFPNYSSELNVNALELDDSALYLCASSFPGLSYEQYFGPGTRLTVT.

The J gene is TRBJ2-7, the V gene TRBV20-1, with D tentatively TRBD2 (5 bases). V was clipped by 6 bases and J by 2 bases, with 17 bases between them. Germline V gene lookup returns CDR1 DFQATT and CDR2 SNEGSKA (reference sequence). The CDR3 runs 14 residues. CDR3 loop: CSAQKEVGTYEQYF. CDR3 DNA: TGCAGTGCCCAGAAGGAGGTGGGCACCTACGAGCAGTACTTC.

This clonotype appeared a few times. The chain employs TRBV6-1 and TRBJ2-7; D possibly corresponds to TRBD2 (6 bases). The germline V and J ends were trimmed by 6 bases and 6 bases, with 21 bases remaining between them. The CDR3 runs to 15 residues. Looked up from germline, CDR1 is MNHNS and CDR2 is SASEGT. The CDR3 here is CASRASIGGGREQYV. In DNA, the CDR3 is TGTGCCAGCAGGGCCTCGATTGGGGGAGGACGCGAGCAGTACGTC.

V gene TRBV7-2 combines with J gene TRBJ2-3, with TRBD1 identical over 7 bases. Trimming removed 0 bases from V and 4 bases from J; junction bases left unmatched: 7. The germline V gene encodes CDR1 SGHTA and CDR2 FQGNSA. CDR3 length: 16 residues. The CDR3: CASSLARLRGPDTQYF. DNA of the CDR3: TGTGCCAGCAGCTTAGCGAGGCTAAGGGGGCCAGATACGCAGTATTTT.

This clonotype has only a few counts. The V call is TRBV6-2 or TRBV6-3, the J call TRBJ2-1; the D gene is possibly TRBD1 (6 bases). V lost 6 bases to trimming and J lost 12 bases, with 15 bases between them. Germline assignment: CDR1 MNHEY and CDR2 SVGEGT. The CDR3 covers 12 residues. In DNA, the CDR3 is TGTGCCAGCAGACAGGGTATTGGCGGGCAGTTCTTC. Translation: CASRQGIGGQFF.

This clonotype was observed a handful of times. J is TRBJ2-1 and V is TRBV12-3 or TRBV12-4; D is undetermined. V was clipped by 3 bases and J by 4 bases, with 10 bases between them. This CDR3 contains 14 residues. The CDR3: CASSLTSPYNEQFF. CDR3 nucleotide sequence: TGTGCCAGCAGTTTGACGTCCCCTTACAATGAGCAGTTCTTC.

The V gene is TRBV5-1, the J gene TRBJ1-1; the D gene is possibly TRBD1 (6 bases). V was pared by 3 bases and J by 1 base, with 10 bases between. Germline-derived CDR1 and CDR2 are SGHRS and YFSETQ. The CDR3 spans 14 residues. The CDR3 spells CASSWGHTNTEAFF. For the CDR3, the DNA is TGCGCCAGCAGCTGGGGACACACGAACACTGAAGCTTTCTTT.

A few counts support this clonotype. The CDR3 here is CASSTRRSSGGATDTQYF. CDR3 sequence (DNA): TGTGCCAGCAGCACGCGCCGGTCTAGCGGGGGGGCAACAGATACGCAGTATTTT. This chain links TRBV7-2 with TRBJ2-3; 12 bases agree with TRBD2. This CDR3 has 18 residues. From germline, CDR1 is SGHTA and CDR2 FQGNSA. The ends lost 5 bases at V and 3 bases at J; junction bases unmatched: 12.

CDR3 region: CASSSRTGNVGEQFF. The CDR3 nucleotides read TGTGCCAGCAGCTCCCGGACAGGGAACGTGGGTGAGCAGTTCTTC. This sequence joins TRBV7-9 and TRBJ2-1; 8 bases agree with TRBD1. Germline loops: CDR1 SEHNR, CDR2 FQNEAQ (reference sequence). Unmatched junction bases numbered 11, after V lost 4 bases and J lost 9 bases. This CDR3 is 15 amino acids long. The full variable domain, rest sourced from reference TRBV7-9 and TRBJ2-1, is DTGVSQNPRHKITKRGQNVTFRCDPISEHNRLYWYRQTLGQGPEFLTYFQNEAQLEKSRLLSDRFSAERPKGSFSTLEIQRTEQGDSAMYLCASSSRTGNVGEQFFGPGTRLTVL.

This clonotype has just a few counts. This chain connects TRBV29-1 to TRBJ2-2, with 7 bases that match TRBD1. This CDR3 has 14 amino acids. Trimming removed 3 bases from V and 0 bases from J; junction bases left unmatched: 1. Germline CDR1 and CDR2: SQVTM and ANQGSEA. CDR3 sequence reads: CSVEGQPNTGELFF. CDR3 sequence (DNA): TGCAGCGTTGAGGGACAGCCGAACACCGGGGAGCTGTTTTTT.

J is TRBJ2-7 and V is TRBV7-2, with D possibly being TRBD1 (6 bases). The V gene lost 5 bases and the J gene lost 7 bases, with 18 bases spanning the gap. This CDR3 comprises 14 residues. The germline V gene encodes CDR1 SGHTA and CDR2 FQGNSA. The CDR3 DNA reads TGTGCCAGCAGCGACGCGAGGGCTAGGGGGGAGCAGTACTTC. Its translation is CASSDARARGEQYF.

There are a few counts of this clonotype. The CDR3 DNA sequence: TGTGCCAGCTCAGCCCTTTTACAGGGGGAGCCTGAAGCTTTCTTT. Its protein is CASSALLQGEPEAFF. The chain links TRBV18 to TRBJ1-1; 8 bases map to TRBD1. The CDR3 covers 15 residues. V trimming: 5 bases; J trimming: 6 bases; junction bases outside the gene matches: 11. Per germline, CDR1 KGHSH and CDR2 LQKENI. Complete variable domain (other parts from reference TRBV18 and TRBJ1-1): NAGVMQNPRHLVRRRGQEARLRCSPMKGHSHVYWYRQLPEEGLKFMVYLQKENIIDESGMPKERFSAEFPKEGPSILRIQQVVRGDSAAYFCASSALLQGEPEAFFGQGTRLTVV.

V and J are TRBV2 and TRBJ2-5; D unclear. This CDR3 spans 12 amino acids. The germline V gene has CDR1 SNHLY and CDR2 FYNNEI. Trimming left V 7 bases short and J 5 bases short, with 11 bases between. The CDR3 DNA reads as TGTGCCAGCAAACCCCTAGAGGAGACCCAGTACTTC. This gives the protein CASKPLEETQYF.

This clonotype was recorded a few times. The V and J genes are TRBV29-1 and TRBJ1-1, with D possibly matching TRBD1 (5 bases). The CDR3 totals 15 residues. Germline assignment: CDR1 SQVTM and CDR2 ANQGSEA. Trimming removed 0 bases from V and 1 base from J, with 12 bases in between. CDR3 sequence reads: CSVEEDGGGNTEAFF. CDR3 nucleotide sequence: TGCAGCGTTGAAGAGGATGGGGGGGGGAACACTGAAGCTTTCTTT. Filled out from reference TRBV29-1 and TRBJ1-1, the complete variable domain reads SAVISQKPSRDICQRGTSLTIQCQVDSQVTMMFWYRQQPGQSLTLIATANQGSEATYESGFVIDKFPISRPNLTFSTLTVSNMSPEDSSIYLCSVEEDGGGNTEAFFGQGTRLTVV.